This TCR beta chain was captured by sequencing in a study of OX40 agonist ivuxolimab in advanced cancers. Notes on the research overall: Ivuxolimab was a fully human IgG2 agonistic monoclonal antibody targeting the costimulatory receptor OX40 (CD134). Patients were allowed to have had prior anti-PD-1, anti-PD-L1 or anti-CTLA-4 therapy, and 30% to 40% of the dose-escalation patients had been treated with checkpoint inhibitors. The monotherapy dose-escalation portion (N ≈ 50 patients) of the phase I ivuxolimab trial is reported in the paper. Intravenous ivuxolimab was administered to patients every 2 weeks at six dose levels: 0.01, 0.1, 0.3, 1.5, 3 and 10 mg/kg. Peripheral TCRbeta sequencing aimed to test whether ivuxolimab altered TCR sequence diversity and caused clonal T-cell expansion. The dose-escalation cohort was 82.7% male with a mean age of about 60 years, ranging from roughly 23 to 90. Partial responses were achieved by three dose-escalation patients, of whom one had hepatocellular carcinoma and two had cutaneous melanoma. Of the approximately 54 dose-escalation patients, hepatocellular carcinoma was present in 19, melanoma in roughly 15, renal cell carcinoma in 9 and head and neck cancer in 9.

Paper-wide results and their limitations: Partial responders in the 0.1-3.0 mg/kg groups had among the lowest normalized peripheral clonal expansion, especially among CD8+ T cells. Antigen specificity was not determined for the clonally expanded peripheral T cells. Low levels of normalized T-cell clonal expansion were also seen in some nonresponding patients. At doses of 0.1 to 3.0 mg/kg, clonal expansion of both CD4+ and CD8+ blood T cells was observed from baseline to week 6. After ivuxolimab, expanded clones were on average more numerous among CD8+ T cells than among CD4+ T cells.

Genomic DNA was isolated from the sorted cells so that the TCRbeta CDR3 region could be sequenced. TCRbeta CDR3 regions were sequenced using the immunoSEQ Assay. The immuneACCESS repertoire file appears here via TCRdb, limited to in-frame rearrangements. These files lack a portion of the clones; in checked studies, under half of the deficit traces to unresolved V genes, and the cause of the others is not known. The sample table shows around 40,000 clones, and 84% are seen once. Clones ranked in the top ten supply roughly 15% of the sample. The trial excluded patients who had a history of autoimmune disease or were on systemic immunosuppression. Peripheral blood for TCR sequencing was collected from all dose cohorts at baseline, on cycle 4 day 1, and on cycle 7 day 1. Samples came from an open-label, multicenter, first-in-human phase I dose-escalation trial of ivuxolimab. The trial enrolled adults with locally advanced or metastatic head and neck squamous cell, hepatocellular, melanoma or renal cell carcinoma. Before TCR sequencing, CD4+ and CD8+ T cells were separately sorted from peripheral blood.

On this clone itself: The antigen it binds to is not known. No clone much larger than this one lies a single base away; base qualities are absent.

Reading from cysteine to phenylalanine, the CDR3 counts 19 amino acids. Only the CDR3 DNA stays, 57 bases, in frame from base 1. After removal of 3 bases from V and 3 bases from J, the junction retains 17 bases not matched to a gene. From a lookup of the germline V gene, CDR1 and CDR2 are LGHNA and YNFKEQ. The source was CD4+ or CD8+ T cells sorted from blood, collected in a trial of the OX40 agonist ivuxolimab. Rearrangement joined TRBV4-2 to TRBJ2-7; 10 of the junction bases match TRBD2. The receptor's source is an adult with an advanced solid tumor such as melanoma, head and neck, liver or kidney cancer. Read as DNA, the sequence is TGTGCCAGCAGCCAGGTCCCCCTAGCGGGAGACACCATAGTCTACGAGCAGTACTTC. Protein translation: CASSQVPLAGDTIVYEQYF.